The TCR beta chain under discussion was sequenced for a study of blood T cell repertoires in COVID-19. Study-wide background: The United States, Italy and Spain supplied acute and convalescent COVID-19 samples.

Only in-frame clones appear in the TCRdb table, and some are missing; sequencing was by immunoSEQ multiplex PCR. The sample shows 350,000 to 550,000 clones, 75% to 90% of them seen only once. Recruitment covered 25 or so US areas and drew participants whose ages spanned roughly 18 to 100 years. Participants' reported clinical history set cohort assignment. Either two negative PCRs, clearance, or symptom resolution qualified Cohort 3 donors as recovered. V shed 6 bases and J 5 bases; nucleotides not matched to a gene: 16. CDR3 length equals 18 residues. The V gene's germline CDR1 is WSHSY and CDR2 SAAADI.

This rearrangement joins TRBV10-2 to TRBJ2-5; TRBD2 matches at 12 bases. This clonotype was obtained from a man aged 25-45 years who had recovered from COVID-19. The sample comprised PBMCs or T cells enriched from blood (not recorded which). CDR3 coding DNA: TGCGCCAGCAGCTCACTTAGGGCTAGCGGGAGGGTGTTGGAGACCCAGTACTTC. This sequence encodes CASSSLRASGRVLETQYF.